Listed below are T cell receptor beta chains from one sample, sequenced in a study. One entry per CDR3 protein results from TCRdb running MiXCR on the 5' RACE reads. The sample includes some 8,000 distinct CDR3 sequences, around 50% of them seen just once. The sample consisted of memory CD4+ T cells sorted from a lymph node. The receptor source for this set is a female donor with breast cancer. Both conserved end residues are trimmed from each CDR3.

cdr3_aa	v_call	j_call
SVVRRMHYEQF	TRBV29-1	TRBJ2-1
ASSGVQNTEAF	TRBV9	TRBJ1-1
ASSNPLTGPYEQY	TRBV12-3/TRBV12-4	TRBJ2-7
ASSFIETTYEQY	TRBV7-2	TRBJ2-7
ASSQDVRREGYT	TRBV4-2	TRBJ1-2
ASTLSGFVQETQY	TRBV5-1	TRBJ2-5
ASSEETNTEAF	TRBV10-2	TRBJ1-1
SARDGFEQY	TRBV20-1	TRBJ2-7
ASSSTSGGPTRELF	TRBV6-5	TRBJ2-2
AWSYSRNQPQH	TRBV30	TRBJ1-5
ASSLAASGTQY	TRBV5-1	TRBJ2-3
SARPITSGSTDTQY	TRBV20-1	TRBJ2-3
ASSPGQGGETQY	TRBV18	TRBJ2-5
ASSSGLVTDTQY	TRBV7-2	TRBJ2-3
ASSPPLGEAF	TRBV18	TRBJ1-1
ASSSFPRSKYNEQF	TRBV7-2	TRBJ2-1
ASSFDGTGAQH	TRBV7-2	TRBJ1-5
SVAQGVTYEQY	TRBV29-1	TRBJ2-7
ASSSGGVHRNTEAF	TRBV11-1	TRBJ1-1
ASQWGTSWGTDTQY	TRBV7-9	TRBJ2-3
ASSLVGGVEQY	TRBV7-3	TRBJ2-7
ARSGPDGTQY	TRBV2	TRBJ2-5
SAPSTGDSGANVLT	TRBV20-1	TRBJ2-6
ATSDLRDRENEQF	TRBV24-1	TRBJ2-1
SVLDLPSTDTQY	TRBV29-1	TRBJ2-3
ASSARDGYT	TRBV2	TRBJ1-2
ASRVPADTQY	TRBV28	TRBJ2-3
ASKTGSNTGELF	TRBV7-8	TRBJ2-2
ASGDPGQVPYEQY	TRBV28	TRBJ2-7
ASSYGGSALGHYGYT	TRBV28	TRBJ1-2
ASSQDGTPSEPQH	TRBV4-2	TRBJ1-5
ASSPGEFETQY	TRBV12-3/TRBV12-4	TRBJ2-5
ASSQDYRPQETQY	TRBV4-3	TRBJ2-5
ASSLEQQLSNTEAF	TRBV11-1	TRBJ1-1
ASSLDTYSYGQY	TRBV5-1	TRBJ2-7
ASNRRSGVDTQY	TRBV2	TRBJ2-3
ASSQDYGQAGGDTQY	TRBV4-2	TRBJ2-3
ASHSLARHGYT	TRBV12-3/TRBV12-4	TRBJ1-2